This TCR beta chain was obtained from a study of cytomegalovirus exposure and HLA in healthy donors. This CDR3 has 15 residues. The junction had 8 bases not matched to a gene; V was cut back by 7 bases and J by 4 bases. Germline V lookup: CDR1 SNHLY, CDR2 FYNNEI. It was with 60 Vbeta and 13 Jbeta primers that the PCR ran. Clones were read by immunoSEQ multiplex PCR, and TCRdb kept only the in-frame ones, dropping some. The table lists under 200,000 clones, with approximately 6.5% in the top ten. The specimen was PBMCs. The chain is built from TRBV2 and TRBJ2-1; 9 bases are a match to TRBD2. The TCR sequence derives from a man aged 30-40 years in good health and CMV-seronegative. CDR3 coding DNA: TGTGCCAGCATTCCGGGACTAGCCCTTTACAATGAGCAGTTCTTC. Translated, it gives CASIPGLALYNEQFF.